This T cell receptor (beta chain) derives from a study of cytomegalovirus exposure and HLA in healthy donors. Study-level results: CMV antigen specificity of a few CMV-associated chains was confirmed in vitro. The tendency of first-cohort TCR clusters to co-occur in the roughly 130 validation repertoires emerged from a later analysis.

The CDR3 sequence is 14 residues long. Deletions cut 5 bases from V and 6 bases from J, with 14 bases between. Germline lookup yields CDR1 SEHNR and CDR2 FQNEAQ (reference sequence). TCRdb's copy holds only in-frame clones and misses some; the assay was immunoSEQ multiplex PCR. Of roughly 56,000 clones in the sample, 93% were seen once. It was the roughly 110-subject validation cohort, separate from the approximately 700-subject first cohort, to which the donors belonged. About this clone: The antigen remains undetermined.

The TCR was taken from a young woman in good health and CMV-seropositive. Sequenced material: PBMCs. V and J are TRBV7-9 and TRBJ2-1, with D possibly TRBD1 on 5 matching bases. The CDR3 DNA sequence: TGTGCCAGCAGCCAAGGGGCCGGGCCCAATGAGCAGTTCTTC. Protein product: CASSQGAGPNEQFF.